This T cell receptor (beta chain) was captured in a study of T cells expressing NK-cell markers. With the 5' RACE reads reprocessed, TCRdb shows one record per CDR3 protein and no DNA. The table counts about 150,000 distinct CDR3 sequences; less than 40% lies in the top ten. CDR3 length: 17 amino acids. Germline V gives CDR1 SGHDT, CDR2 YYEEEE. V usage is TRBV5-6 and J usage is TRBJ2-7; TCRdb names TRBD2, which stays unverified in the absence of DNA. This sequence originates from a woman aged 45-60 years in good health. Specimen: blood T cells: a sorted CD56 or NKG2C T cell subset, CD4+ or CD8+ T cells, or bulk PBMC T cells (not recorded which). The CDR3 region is CASSLSLAGFPIYEQYF.